This TCR beta chain is from a study of blood T cell repertoires in COVID-19. Across the whole study: Sites across the United States, Italy and Spain contributed samples from acute and convalescent COVID-19. PBMCs, B-cell-depleted T cells, or T cells provided the cDNA or gDNA that made up the material.

Per the germline V gene, CDR1 is MNHEY and CDR2 is SVGAGI. The ends lost 6 bases at V and 2 bases at J; junction bases unmatched: 8. This CDR3 is built from 15 residues. In the original processing: Amplification of reference gene primers provided the estimated nucleated cell counts. Produced via immunoSEQ multiplex PCR; TCRdb's table is partial and in-frame only. The DNA was the basis for D and trimming; V, J and clone size are from that table. The repertoire holds under 350,000 clones, with 85% as singletons. The V call is TRBV6-5, the J call TRBJ2-7, with TRBD1 matching 9 bases. The TCR comes from a human donor in a cohort sampled during active COVID-19. Input material: peripheral blood. The CDR3 DNA is TGTGCCAGCAGAAAGGACAGGGGTTCGACCTACGAGCAGTACTTC. As protein: CASRKDRGSTYEQYF.